This entry lists 23 T cell receptor beta chains sequenced from one sample in a study of T cells in Graves' hyperthyroidism and ophthalmopathy. Template material for amplifying TCR beta CDR3 regions consisted of RNA transcripts. Initially, a first-round RT-PCR of the TCR CDR3 employed the HTBI primer set. TCRdb called the multiplex PCR reads again in MiXCR, with one record for every CDR3 protein. Among about 640,000 distinct CDR3 sequences, about 14% were seen once, and the ten largest hold around 12%. Sequences were obtained from blood. The receptors derive from a woman in her fifties or sixties with Graves' ophthalmopathy.

This clonotype has only a few counts. The chain employs TRBV6-2 or TRBV6-3 and TRBJ2-1; D perhaps matches TRBD1 (5 bases). V gave up 4 bases and J gave up 6 bases, with 10 bases separating them. CDR1 MNHEY and CDR2 SVGEGT come from the germline V gene. CDR3 length: 13 residues. CDR3 sequence reads: CASSWTQGNEQFF. CDR3 in DNA: TGTGCCAGCAGTTGGACCCAGGGCAATGAGCAGTTCTTC.

This clonotype turned up a few times. The genes are TRBV6-2 or TRBV6-3 and TRBJ2-5; D not resolved. Germline V gives CDR1 MNHEY, CDR2 SVGEGT. Trimming cost V 0 bases and J 4 bases, with 9 bases left between them. This CDR3 spans 14 amino acids. The CDR3 is CASSYSSRSETQYF. CDR3 nucleotides: TGTGCCAGCAGTTACTCGTCCAGATCAGAGACCCAGTACTTC.

The sample holds a few counts of this clonotype. The CDR3 region has the DNA TGCAGTGCAGACGGAATCTTACCGAACACCGGGGAGCTGTTTTTT. Translated: CSADGILPNTGELFF. This chain joins TRBV20-1 and TRBJ2-2; D ambiguous. This CDR3 spans 15 amino acids. Germline assignment: CDR1 DFQATT and CDR2 SNEGSKA (reference sequence). The ends were cut back, 6 bases at V and 0 bases at J, with 14 bases in the middle.

This clonotype was picked up one time. A single base separates this from a much larger clone, so it may be a read error. The chain couples TRBV11-2 to TRBJ2-5; 9 bases line up with TRBD2. The J segment lost 1 base and the V segment lost 1 base, leaving 7 bases of the junction unmatched. Germline lookup yields CDR1 SGHAT and CDR2 FQNNGV. CDR3 length: 17 amino acids. The CDR3 DNA sequence: TGTGCCAGCAGCTTAGGTCTAGCGGGAACCCCCCAAGAGACCCAGTACTTC. Its translation is CASSLGLAGTPQETQYF.

This clonotype showed up just a few times. J is TRBJ1-3 and V is TRBV20-1; D is unclear. Germline lookup yields CDR1 DFQATT and CDR2 SNEGSKA (reference sequence). Trimming took off 0 bases at V and 0 bases at J, with 12 bases between the two ends. The CDR3 extends over 16 amino acids. CDR3: CSARDVQSNSGNTIYF. The CDR3 DNA sequence: TGCAGTGCTAGAGATGTACAATCGAACTCTGGAAACACCATATATTTT.

A remark on this clonotype: This may be a read error: a much more frequent sequence differs by one nucleotide. The J gene is TRBJ1-1, the V gene TRBV6-4; TRBD1 is a possible D gene (5 bases). The CDR3 sequence is 12 residues long. CDR1 MRHNA and CDR2 SNTAGT come from the germline V gene. The CDR3 here is CASGRGYTEAFF. CDR3 nucleotides: TGTGCTTCGGGACGGGGGTACACTGAAGCTTTCTTT.

This chain links TRBV5-1 with TRBJ2-3, with 9 positions matching TRBD2. Per the germline V gene, CDR1 is SGHRS and CDR2 is YFSETQ. The CDR3 runs 16 residues. V lost 3 bases, J lost 2 bases, and 7 bases stayed unmatched. As DNA, the CDR3 is TGCGCCAGCAGCTCCGTGACTAGCGGCACCACAGATACGCAGTATTTT. It is translated as CASSSVTSGTTDTQYF.

The gene calls are TRBV10-3 and TRBJ2-3; TRBD1 matches at 8 bases. The V segment lost 10 bases and the J segment 4 bases; nucleotides outside the gene matches: 4. Per germline, CDR1 ENHRY and CDR2 SYGVKD. The CDR3 contains 12 residues. This CDR3 is CASGQGADTQYF. CDR3 DNA sequence: TGTGCCAGCGGACAGGGCGCAGATACGCAGTATTTT.

The sample holds a few counts of this clonotype. V and J are TRBV30 and TRBJ1-2; D is ambiguous. V was pared by 0 bases and J by 6 bases, with 17 bases between. CDR1 is GTSNPN, CDR2 SVGIG, per germline (reference sequence). The CDR3 spans 15 residues. CDR3 DNA sequence: TGTGCCTGGAGTGTACTCCGGACGGTATCTGATGGCTACACCTTC. Protein sequence: CAWSVLRTVSDGYTF.

The chain couples TRBV20-1 to TRBJ2-6; 7 nucleotides align to TRBD2. V trimming: 3 bases; J trimming: 1 base; junction bases outside the gene matches: 12. Germline CDR1 and CDR2: DFQATT and SNEGSKA (reference sequence). This CDR3 comprises 18 residues. The DNA for the CDR3 is TGCAGTGCTAGGCCTCCAAGCGGGACTGAGTCTGGGGCCAACGTCCTGACTTTC. Protein: CSARPPSGTESGANVLTF.

This clonotype was detected ten times or more. V is TRBV12-3 or TRBV12-4 and J is TRBJ2-3; 8 bases align to TRBD1. The CDR3 has 15 residues. J gave up 0 bases and V 7 bases, and 6 bases lay outside the gene matches. CDR3 loop: CASKPQGASTDTQYF. CDR3 DNA: TGTGCCAGCAAACCCCAGGGGGCTAGCACAGATACGCAGTATTTT.

This clonotype was found a few times. The V gene is TRBV19, the J gene TRBJ2-3, with D perhaps being TRBD1 or TRBD2 (5 bases each). The CDR3 has 13 residues. Germline V CDR1 and CDR2: LNHDA, SQIVND (reference sequence). V gave up 5 bases and J gave up 6 bases, with 12 bases separating them. The CDR3 nucleotides read TGTGCCAGTAGTGAGGGACGCGCGGATACGCAGTATTTT. It codes for CASSEGRADTQYF.

This clonotype was detected many times. The chain couples TRBV2 to TRBJ1-1, with D unclear. V shed 6 bases and J shed 0 bases, with 11 bases lying between them. The CDR3 extends over 14 amino acids. CDR1 is SNHLY and CDR2 is FYNNEI in the germline V gene. CDR3 sequence: CASRNLLMNTEAFF. CDR3 sequence (DNA): TGTGCCAGCAGGAATCTCTTGATGAACACTGAAGCTTTCTTT.

This clonotype was found many times. This sequence joins TRBV2 and TRBJ2-7; TRBD1 aligns across 7 bases. The germline CDR1 and CDR2 sequences are SNHLY and FYNNEI. This CDR3 is built from 15 residues. The V and J ends lost 0 bases and 3 bases, in that order; junction bases with no gene match: 5. The CDR3 is CASSEAGTDNYEQYF. CDR3 DNA: TGTGCCAGCAGTGAAGCCGGGACAGACAACTACGAGCAGTACTTC.

In its sample, this clonotype was seen many times. V and J are TRBV3-1 and TRBJ2-3; the D is unclear. V lost 1 base, J lost 6 bases, and 8 bases lay in between. The CDR3 consists of 13 residues. Looked up from germline, CDR1 is LGHDT and CDR2 is YNNKEL (reference sequence). The CDR3 nucleotides read TGTGCCAGCAGCCAAGTCGGAGAGGATACGCAGTATTTT. It yields the protein CASSQVGEDTQYF.

The sample holds many counts of this clonotype. This chain joins TRBV7-9 and TRBJ2-1; no clear D. The CDR3 extends over 14 amino acids. Germline-derived CDR1 and CDR2 are SEHNR and FQNEAQ (reference sequence). V was pared by 5 bases and J by 2 bases, with 10 bases between. The CDR3 sequence is CASSGNFPYNEQFF. In DNA, the CDR3 is TGTGCCAGCAGCGGCAATTTCCCCTACAATGAGCAGTTCTTC.

In this sample, this clonotype turned up many times. In DNA, the CDR3 is TGCGCCAGCAGCCCCCGGGACTACACCTACGAGCAGTACTTC. The encoded protein is CASSPRDYTYEQYF. The chain links TRBV5-1 to TRBJ2-7; TRBD2 agrees at 7 bases. This CDR3 has 14 amino acids. The germline CDR1 and CDR2 sequences are SGHRS and YFSETQ. Germline trimming cut 4 bases from V and 2 bases from J; bases unmatched to any gene: 6.

The V gene is TRBV5-1, the J gene TRBJ2-2; TRBD2 matches at 16 bases. Trimming took 3 bases from V and 4 from J; bases not matched to a gene: 6. Per germline, CDR1 SGHRS and CDR2 YFSETQ. This CDR3 has 18 amino acids. Here the CDR3 reads CASSSGLAGGPRTGELFF. The CDR3 DNA sequence: TGCGCCAGCAGCTCGGGACTAGCGGGAGGGCCACGCACCGGGGAGCTGTTTTTT. The full variable domain, rest sourced from reference TRBV5-1 and TRBJ2-2, is KAGVTQTPRYLIKTRGQQVTLSCSPISGHRSVSWYQQTPGQGLQFLFEYFSETQRNKGNFPGRFSGRQFSNSRSEMNVSTLELGDSALYLCASSSGLAGGPRTGELFFGEGSRLTVL.

This clonotype was seen ten or more times. The rearrangement joins TRBV30 to TRBJ2-7; 10 bases agree with TRBD1. CDR3 length equals 16 residues. V dropped 1 base and J dropped 0; count of bases not matched to a gene: 6. The V gene's germline CDR1 is GTSNPN and CDR2 SVGIG (reference sequence). The chain's CDR3 is CAWSGMGQGSSYEQYF. CDR3 in DNA: TGTGCCTGGAGTGGAATGGGACAGGGGAGCTCCTACGAGCAGTACTTC.

The table lists this clonotype with a few counts. The chain combines TRBV9 with TRBJ2-2; 10 bases align to TRBD1. V dropped 3 bases and J dropped 3; count of bases not matched to a gene: 8. CDR3 length equals 17 residues. Looked up from germline, CDR1 is SGDLS and CDR2 is YYNGEE. CDR3 protein: CASSAPSGTGDTGELFF. CDR3 sequence (DNA): TGTGCCAGCAGCGCCCCATCTGGGACAGGGGACACCGGGGAGCTGTTTTTT. Full variable domain (outside the CDR3, taken from reference TRBV9 and TRBJ2-2): DSGVTQTPKHLITATGQRVTLRCSPRSGDLSVYWYQQSLDQGLQFLIQYYNGEERAKGNILERFSAQQFPDLHSELNLSSLELGDSALYFCASSAPSGTGDTGELFFGEGSRLTVL.

This clonotype has ten or more counts. The chain carries TRBV5-5 and TRBJ2-3; TRBD1 matches at 11 bases. The CDR3 runs to 16 residues. The V and J ends lost 2 bases and 6 bases, in that order; junction bases with no gene match: 8. Germline V lookup: CDR1 SGHKS, CDR2 YYEKEE (reference sequence). The CDR3 DNA is TGTGCCAGCAGCTTCCCCGGACAGGGGGCAACCGATACGCAGTATTTT. Encoded protein: CASSFPGQGATDTQYF.

The chain is built from TRBV10-3 and TRBJ1-1; D is ambiguous. Germline loops: CDR1 ENHRY, CDR2 SYGVKD. CDR3 length: 14 residues. V lost 6 bases and J lost 2, with 13 bases in between. The CDR3 coding sequence is TGTGCCATCAGCACAATGGGTCGTAACACTGAAGCTTTCTTT. This gives the protein CAISTMGRNTEAFF.

This clonotype was found once. J is TRBJ2-3 and V is TRBV6-2 or TRBV6-3; TRBD2 matches 12 bases. After removal of 10 bases from V and 6 bases from J, the junction contained 5 bases not matched to a gene. The CDR3 runs 13 residues. The V gene's germline CDR1 is MNHEY and CDR2 SVGEGT. The CDR3 nucleotides are TGTGCCACGACTAGCGGGAGCTGGGATACGCAGTATTTT. Translated: CATTSGSWDTQYF.